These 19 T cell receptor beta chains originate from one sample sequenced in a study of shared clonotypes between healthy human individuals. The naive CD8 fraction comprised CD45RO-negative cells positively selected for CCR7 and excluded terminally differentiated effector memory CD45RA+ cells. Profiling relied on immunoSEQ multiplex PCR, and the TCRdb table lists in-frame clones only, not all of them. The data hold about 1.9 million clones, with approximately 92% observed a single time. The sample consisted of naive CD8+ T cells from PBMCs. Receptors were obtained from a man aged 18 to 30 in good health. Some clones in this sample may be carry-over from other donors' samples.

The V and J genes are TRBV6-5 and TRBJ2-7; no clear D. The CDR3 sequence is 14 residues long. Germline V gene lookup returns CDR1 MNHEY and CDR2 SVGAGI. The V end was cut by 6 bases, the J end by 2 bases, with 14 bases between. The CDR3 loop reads CASRGFSLPYEQYF. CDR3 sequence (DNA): TGTGCCAGCAGGGGATTCTCCTTACCCTACGAGCAGTACTTC.

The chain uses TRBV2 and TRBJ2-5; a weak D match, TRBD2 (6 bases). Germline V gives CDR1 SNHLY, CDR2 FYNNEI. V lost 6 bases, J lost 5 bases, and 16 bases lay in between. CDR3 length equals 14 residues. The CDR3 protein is CASSRLLGGETQYF. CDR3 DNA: TGTGCCAGCAGCCGACTACTAGGAGGGGAGACCCAGTACTTC.

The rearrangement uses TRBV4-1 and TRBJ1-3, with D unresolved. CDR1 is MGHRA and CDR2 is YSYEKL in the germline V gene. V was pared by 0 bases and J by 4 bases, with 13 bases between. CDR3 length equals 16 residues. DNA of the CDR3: TGCGCCAGCAGCCAAGATCGGGCGGTAGTGGGAAACACCATATATTTT. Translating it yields CASSQDRAVVGNTIYF.

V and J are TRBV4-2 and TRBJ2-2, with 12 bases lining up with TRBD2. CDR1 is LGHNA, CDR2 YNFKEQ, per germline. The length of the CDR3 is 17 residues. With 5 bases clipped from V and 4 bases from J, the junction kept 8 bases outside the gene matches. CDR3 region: CASSFATSGSRTGELFF. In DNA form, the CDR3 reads TGTGCCAGCAGCTTCGCGACTAGCGGGAGTCGCACCGGGGAGCTGTTTTTT.

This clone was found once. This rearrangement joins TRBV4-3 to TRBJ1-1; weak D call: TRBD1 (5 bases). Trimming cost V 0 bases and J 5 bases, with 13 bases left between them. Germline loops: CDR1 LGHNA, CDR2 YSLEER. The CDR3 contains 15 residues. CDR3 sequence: CASSQEGRIGTEAFF. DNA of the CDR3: TGCGCCAGCAGCCAAGAGGGGCGGATTGGGACTGAAGCTTTCTTT.

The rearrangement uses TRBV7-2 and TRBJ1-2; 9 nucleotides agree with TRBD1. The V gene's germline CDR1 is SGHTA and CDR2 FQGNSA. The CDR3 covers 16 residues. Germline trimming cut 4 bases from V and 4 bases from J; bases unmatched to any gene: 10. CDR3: CASSSSPGTGIYGYTF. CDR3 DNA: TGTGCCAGCAGCTCCAGTCCCGGGACAGGGATCTATGGCTACACCTTC.

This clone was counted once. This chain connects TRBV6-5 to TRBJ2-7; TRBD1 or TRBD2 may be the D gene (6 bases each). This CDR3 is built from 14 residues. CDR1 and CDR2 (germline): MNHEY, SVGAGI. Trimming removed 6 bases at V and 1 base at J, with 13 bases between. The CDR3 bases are TGTGCCAGCAGCCTGGGGGGCACTTCCTACGAGCAGTACTTC. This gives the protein CASSLGGTSYEQYF.

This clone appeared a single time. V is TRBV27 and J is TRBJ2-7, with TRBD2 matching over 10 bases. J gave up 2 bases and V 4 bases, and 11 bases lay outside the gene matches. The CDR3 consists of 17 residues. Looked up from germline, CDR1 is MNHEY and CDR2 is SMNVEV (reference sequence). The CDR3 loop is CASSSSRTSGSAYEQYF. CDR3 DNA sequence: TGTGCCAGCAGTTCCTCCCGGACTAGCGGAAGCGCCTACGAGCAGTACTTC.

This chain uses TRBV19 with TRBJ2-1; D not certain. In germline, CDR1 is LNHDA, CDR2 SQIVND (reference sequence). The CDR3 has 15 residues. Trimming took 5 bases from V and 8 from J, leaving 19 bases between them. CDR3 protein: CASSPRPLGRDEQFF. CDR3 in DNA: TGTGCCAGTAGTCCCAGACCCCTTGGTCGCGATGAGCAGTTCTTC.

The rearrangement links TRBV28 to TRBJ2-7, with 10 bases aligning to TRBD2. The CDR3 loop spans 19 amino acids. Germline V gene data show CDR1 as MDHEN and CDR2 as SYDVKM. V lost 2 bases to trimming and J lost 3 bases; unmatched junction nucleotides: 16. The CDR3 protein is CASSLGVQAGGPWVYEQYF. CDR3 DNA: TGTGCCAGCAGTTTAGGAGTCCAAGCGGGAGGGCCCTGGGTCTACGAGCAGTACTTC.

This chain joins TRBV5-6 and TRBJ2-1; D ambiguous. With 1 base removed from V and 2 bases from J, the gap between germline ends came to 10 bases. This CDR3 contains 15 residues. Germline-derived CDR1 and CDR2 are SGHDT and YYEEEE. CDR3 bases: TGTGCCAGCAGCTTGCCGGGTTTCGCCTACAATGAGCAGTTCTTC. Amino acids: CASSLPGFAYNEQFF.

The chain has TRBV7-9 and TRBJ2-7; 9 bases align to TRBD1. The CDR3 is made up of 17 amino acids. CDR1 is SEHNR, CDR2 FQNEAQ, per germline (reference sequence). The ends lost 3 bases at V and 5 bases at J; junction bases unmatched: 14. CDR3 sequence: CASSFGTGSLFLDEQYF. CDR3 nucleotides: TGTGCCAGCAGCTTCGGGACAGGGTCCTTATTTTTAGACGAGCAGTACTTC.

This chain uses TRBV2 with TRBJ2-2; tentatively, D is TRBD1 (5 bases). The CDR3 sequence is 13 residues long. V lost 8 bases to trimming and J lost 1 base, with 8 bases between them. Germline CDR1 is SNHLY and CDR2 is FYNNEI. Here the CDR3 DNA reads TGTGCCAGCGTTGGACAGAACACCGGGGAGCTGTTTTTT. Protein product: CASVGQNTGELFF.

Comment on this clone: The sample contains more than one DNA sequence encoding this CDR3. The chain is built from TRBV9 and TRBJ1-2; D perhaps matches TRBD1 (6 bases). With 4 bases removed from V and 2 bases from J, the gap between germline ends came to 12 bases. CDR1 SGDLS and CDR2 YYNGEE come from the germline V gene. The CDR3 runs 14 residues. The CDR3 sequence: CASSLGDRNYGYTF. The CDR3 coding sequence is TGTGCCAGCAGCCTCGGAGACAGGAACTATGGCTACACCTTC.

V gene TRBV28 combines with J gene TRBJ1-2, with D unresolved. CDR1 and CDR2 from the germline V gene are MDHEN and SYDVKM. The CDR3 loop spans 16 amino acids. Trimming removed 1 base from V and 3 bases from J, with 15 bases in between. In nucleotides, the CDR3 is TGTGCCAGCAGTTTATTCCCGCAGCCGGAACACTATGGCTACACCTTC. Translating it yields CASSLFPQPEHYGYTF.

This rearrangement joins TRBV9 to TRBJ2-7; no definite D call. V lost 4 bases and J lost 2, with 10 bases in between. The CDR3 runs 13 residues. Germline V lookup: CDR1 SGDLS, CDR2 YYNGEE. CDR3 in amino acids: CASSPPTPYEQYF. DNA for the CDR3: TGTGCCAGCAGCCCCCCGACACCCTACGAGCAGTACTTC.

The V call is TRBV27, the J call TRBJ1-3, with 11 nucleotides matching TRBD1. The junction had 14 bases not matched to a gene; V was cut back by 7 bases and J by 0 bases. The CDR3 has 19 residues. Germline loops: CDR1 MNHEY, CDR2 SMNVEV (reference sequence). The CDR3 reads CASTFGGTGGANSGNTIYF. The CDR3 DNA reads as TGTGCCAGCACCTTTGGTGGGACAGGGGGTGCCAACTCTGGAAACACCATATATTTT.

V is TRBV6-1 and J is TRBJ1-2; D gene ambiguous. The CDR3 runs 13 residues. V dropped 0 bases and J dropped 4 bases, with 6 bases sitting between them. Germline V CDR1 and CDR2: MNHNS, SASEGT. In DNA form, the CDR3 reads TGTGCCAGCAGTGAAGCCGGGTCCTATGGCTACACCTTC. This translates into CASSEAGSYGYTF.

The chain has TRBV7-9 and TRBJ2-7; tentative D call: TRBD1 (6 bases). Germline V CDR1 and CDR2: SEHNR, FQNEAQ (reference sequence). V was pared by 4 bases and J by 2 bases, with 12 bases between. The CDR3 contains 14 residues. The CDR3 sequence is CASSSRGYTYEQYF. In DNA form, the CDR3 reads TGTGCCAGCAGCTCAAGGGGGTACACCTACGAGCAGTACTTC.